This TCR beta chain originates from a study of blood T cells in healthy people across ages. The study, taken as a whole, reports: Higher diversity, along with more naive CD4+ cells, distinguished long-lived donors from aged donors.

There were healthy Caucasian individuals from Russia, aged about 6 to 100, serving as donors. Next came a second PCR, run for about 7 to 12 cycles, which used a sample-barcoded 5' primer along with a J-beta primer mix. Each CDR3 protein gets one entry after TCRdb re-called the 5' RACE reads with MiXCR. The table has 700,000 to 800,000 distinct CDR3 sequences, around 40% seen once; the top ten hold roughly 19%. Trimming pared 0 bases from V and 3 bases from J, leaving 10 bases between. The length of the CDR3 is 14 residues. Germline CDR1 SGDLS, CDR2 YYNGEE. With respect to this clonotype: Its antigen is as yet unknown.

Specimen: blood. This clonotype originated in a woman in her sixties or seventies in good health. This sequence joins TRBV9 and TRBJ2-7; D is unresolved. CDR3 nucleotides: TGTGCCAGCAGCGTAGCTTTCGGCCTCTACGAGCAGTACTTC. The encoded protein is CASSVAFGLYEQYF.